This TCR beta chain is from a study of T cell responses to AZD1222 COVID-19 vaccine. Profiling relied on immunoSEQ multiplex PCR, and the TCRdb table lists in-frame clones only, not all of them. The sample holds about 120,000 clones; 70% to 90% are singletons and the top ten take more than 6.5%. Germline CDR1 and CDR2: MNHEY and SMNVEV (reference sequence). This CDR3 has 20 residues. V was cut by 5 bases and J by 5 bases, with 33 bases left in between. The chain carries TRBV27 and TRBJ1-1, with D tentatively TRBD1 (5 bases). This sample comprised peripheral blood, obtained on day 0 of AZD1222 vaccination. The sequence derives from an adult in good health. The CDR3 region is CASSPSDTLGSLGSRTEAFF. In DNA form, the CDR3 reads TGTGCCAGCAGTCCATCGGACACCCTGGGAAGTCTGGGGTCAAGGACTGAAGCTTTCTTT.